The 8 T cell receptor beta chains below all came from one sample that was sequenced in a study of cytomegalovirus exposure and HLA in healthy donors (dated by TCRdb to the late 2010s). The library was obtained by the immunoSEQ multiplex PCR assay. For the multiplex PCR, a mixture combining 60 forward primers for TCR Vbeta segments and 13 reverse primers for TCR Jbeta segments was used. TCRdb carries this immuneACCESS record with in-frame sequences only. Its versions omit some clonotypes, under half of them owing to an unresolved V gene in the studies checked, with the rest unexplained. The table for this sample shows roughly 41,000 clones. The top ten clones comprise under 1.3% of the sample. The source material was PBMCs. The receptors originated from a woman aged 40 to 55 in good health and CMV-seronegative.

This sequence joins TRBV5-5 and TRBJ1-4; tentative D call: TRBD1 (5 bases). The CDR3 totals 15 residues. The V end was cut by 3 bases, the J end by 6 bases, with 15 bases between. Germline V gene lookup returns CDR1 SGHKS and CDR2 YYEKEE (reference sequence). The CDR3: CASSSGGGVDEKLFF. The CDR3 DNA reads as TGTGCCAGCAGCTCCGGCGGGGGGGTGGATGAAAAACTGTTTTTT.

This chain uses TRBV5-6 with TRBJ2-1, with 8 bases lining up with TRBD2. The CDR3 runs to 17 residues. The germline V gene encodes CDR1 SGHDT and CDR2 YYEEEE. J gave up 3 bases and V 3 bases, and 11 bases lay outside the gene matches. DNA for the CDR3: TGTGCCAGCAGCTGGGCGGCTAGCGGGCGAGTCTACAATGAGCAGTTCTTC. It specifies CASSWAASGRVYNEQFF. Together with reference TRBV5-6 and TRBJ2-1, the CDR3 gives the full variable domain: DAGVTQSPTHLIKTRGQQVTLRCSPKSGHDTVSWYQQALGQGPQFIFQYYEEEERQRGNFPDRFSGHQFPNYSSELNVNALLLGDSALYLCASSWAASGRVYNEQFFGPGTRLTVL.

This rearrangement joins TRBV2 to TRBJ2-3, with 11 bases identical to TRBD1. The CDR3 sequence is 13 residues long. Germline V gene data show CDR1 as SNHLY and CDR2 as FYNNEI. With V trimmed by 5 bases and J by 8 bases, 3 bases remained unmatched. The CDR3 nucleotides read TGTGCCAGCAGTCCAGGGACAGGGGGTACGCAGTATTTT. Its translation is CASSPGTGGTQYF.

The chain links TRBV14 to TRBJ2-7, with TRBD2 matching 11 bases. The CDR3 spans 15 residues. V shed 2 bases and J 3 bases; nucleotides not matched to a gene: 3. Germline V gene data show CDR1 as SGHDN and CDR2 as FVKESK. CDR3 bases: TGTGCCAGCAGCCAACTAGCGGGAGGTTTCTACGAGCAGTACTTC. This translates into CASSQLAGGFYEQYF.

In nucleotides, the CDR3 is TGTGCCAGCAGCGTAGGAGGACAGGCAGATGGCTACACCTTC. Protein: CASSVGGQADGYTF. This chain uses TRBV9 with TRBJ1-2; 7 nucleotides line up with TRBD1. Germline V gene sequence: CDR1 SGDLS, CDR2 YYNGEE. The CDR3 extends over 14 amino acids. Trimming at V came to 0 bases and at J to 6 bases, leaving 5 bases not matched to a gene. Complete variable domain (other parts from reference TRBV9 and TRBJ1-2): DSGVTQTPKHLITATGQRVTLRCSPRSGDLSVYWYQQSLDQGLQFLIQYYNGEERAKGNILERFSAQQFPDLHSELNLSSLELGDSALYFCASSVGGQADGYTFGSGTRLTVV.

This chain's CDR3 is CASSVYPATGDEQFF. CDR3 bases: TGTGCCAGCAGCGTCTACCCTGCGACGGGAGATGAGCAGTTCTTC. The chain uses TRBV9 and TRBJ2-1, with D possibly TRBD2 on 6 matching bases. Germline V lookup: CDR1 SGDLS, CDR2 YYNGEE. Trimming took off 2 bases at V and 8 bases at J, with 17 bases between the two ends. CDR3 size: 15 residues.

The genes are TRBV19 and TRBJ2-5; 7 positions agree with TRBD1. The J segment lost 6 bases and the V segment lost 5 bases, leaving 9 bases of the junction unmatched. Germline V gene data show CDR1 as LNHDA and CDR2 as SQIVND (reference sequence). There are 14 residues in the CDR3. The CDR3 sequence: CASSFTGDRKTQYF. In DNA, the CDR3 is TGTGCCAGTAGTTTTACAGGGGACCGAAAGACCCAGTACTTC.

The gene calls are TRBV6-6 and TRBJ2-3; 9 positions match TRBD1. The germline V gene encodes CDR1 MNHNY and CDR2 SVGAGI (reference sequence). V shed 0 bases, J shed 6 bases, and the junction held 4 bases outside the gene matches. The CDR3 runs to 15 residues. The chain's CDR3 is CASSYSRQGVDTQYF. CDR3 DNA sequence: TGTGCCAGCAGTTACTCGAGACAGGGGGTGGATACGCAGTATTTT.